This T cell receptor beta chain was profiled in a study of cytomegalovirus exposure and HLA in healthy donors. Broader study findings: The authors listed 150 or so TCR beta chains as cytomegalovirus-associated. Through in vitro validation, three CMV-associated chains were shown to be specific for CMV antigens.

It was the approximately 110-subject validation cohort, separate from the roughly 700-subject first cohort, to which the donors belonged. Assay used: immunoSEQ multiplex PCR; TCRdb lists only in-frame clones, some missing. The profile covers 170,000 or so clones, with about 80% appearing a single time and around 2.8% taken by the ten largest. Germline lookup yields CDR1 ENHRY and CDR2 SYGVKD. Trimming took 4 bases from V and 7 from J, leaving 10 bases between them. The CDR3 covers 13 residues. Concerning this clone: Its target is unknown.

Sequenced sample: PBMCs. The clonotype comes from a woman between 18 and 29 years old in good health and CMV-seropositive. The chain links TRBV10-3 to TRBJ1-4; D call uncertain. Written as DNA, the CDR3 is TGTGCCATCAGTGGGACTAGTCGTGAAAAACTGTTTTTT. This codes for CAISGTSREKLFF.